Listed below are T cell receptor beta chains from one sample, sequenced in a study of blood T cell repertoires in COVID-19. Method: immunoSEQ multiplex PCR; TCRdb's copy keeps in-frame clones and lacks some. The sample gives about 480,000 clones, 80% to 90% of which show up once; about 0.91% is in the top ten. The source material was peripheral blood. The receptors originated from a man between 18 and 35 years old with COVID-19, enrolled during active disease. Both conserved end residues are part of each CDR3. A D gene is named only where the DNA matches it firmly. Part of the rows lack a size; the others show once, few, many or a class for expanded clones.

CDR3nt: TGCGCCAGCAGCTCGCAGGGGGCGGACTATGGCTACACCTTC; CDR3aa: CASSSQGADYGYTF; abundance: -; j_gene: TRBJ1-2; d_gene: TRBD1; len: 14; v_gene: TRBV5-1
CDR3nt: TGTGCCAGCAGTGGTTCAGTACCTCCCTACGAGCAGTACTTC; CDR3aa: CASSGSVPPYEQYF; abundance: -; j_gene: TRBJ2-7; d_gene: -; len: 14; v_gene: TRBV27
CDR3nt: TGTGCCATTGGGACTAGCGGGAGGGCCAGCACCGGGGAGCTGTTTTTT; CDR3aa: CAIGTSGRASTGELFF; abundance: -; j_gene: TRBJ2-2; d_gene: TRBD2; len: 16; v_gene: TRBV10-3
CDR3nt: TGTGCCTGGAGTGAAACAAGCTACAATGAGCAGTTCTTC; CDR3aa: CAWSETSYNEQFF; abundance: once; j_gene: TRBJ2-1; d_gene: -; len: 13; v_gene: TRBV30
CDR3nt: TGTGCCAGCTCACCACCCCAGGGCATGGAGACCCAGTACTTC; CDR3aa: CASSPPQGMETQYF; abundance: -; j_gene: TRBJ2-5; d_gene: -; len: 14; v_gene: TRBV18
CDR3nt: TGCAGCGTTGAAGAGCGGGAGGGCCGATACGAGCAGTACTTC; CDR3aa: CSVEEREGRYEQYF; abundance: -; j_gene: TRBJ2-7; d_gene: TRBD2; len: 14; v_gene: TRBV29-1
CDR3nt: TGTGCCAGCTCCCAGGGACAGGGGTACTATGGCTACACCTTC; CDR3aa: CASSQGQGYYGYTF; abundance: -; j_gene: TRBJ1-2; d_gene: TRBD1; len: 14; v_gene: TRBV18
CDR3nt: TGTGCCAGCAGTCCGGGACAGGCCTTTTACGAGCAGTACTTC; CDR3aa: CASSPGQAFYEQYF; abundance: -; j_gene: TRBJ2-7; d_gene: TRBD1; len: 14; v_gene: TRBV3-1/TRBV3-2
CDR3nt: TGTGCCACCAGTGATTTCACAGGGGGCATCACAGATACGCAGTATTTT; CDR3aa: CATSDFTGGITDTQYF; abundance: -; j_gene: TRBJ2-3; d_gene: TRBD1; len: 16; v_gene: TRBV24-1
CDR3nt: TGCGCCAGCCGACCTCAGGGGAGCTCCTACGAGCAGTACTTC; CDR3aa: CASRPQGSSYEQYF; abundance: -; j_gene: TRBJ2-7; d_gene: -; len: 14; v_gene: TRBV5-1
CDR3nt: TGTGCCAGCAGCTCTCGATCTAGGCTAGCGGGCGGTGAGCAGTTCTTC; CDR3aa: CASSSRSRLAGGEQFF; abundance: -; j_gene: TRBJ2-1; d_gene: TRBD2; len: 16; v_gene: TRBV11-3
CDR3nt: TGTGCCAGCAGCTTGTATCCGGTCTCTGGAAACACCATATATTTT; CDR3aa: CASSLYPVSGNTIYF; abundance: -; j_gene: TRBJ1-3; d_gene: -; len: 15; v_gene: TRBV5-4
CDR3nt: TGTGCCAGCAGTTTCCCTAGTGGCGAGCAGTACTTC; CDR3aa: CASSFPSGEQYF; abundance: once; j_gene: TRBJ2-7; d_gene: -; len: 12; v_gene: TRBV12-3/TRBV12-4
CDR3nt: TGTGCCAGCAGTTTTGAGACAGGGGGTGTGAACACTGAAGCTTTCTTT; CDR3aa: CASSFETGGVNTEAFF; abundance: -; j_gene: TRBJ1-1; d_gene: TRBD1; len: 16; v_gene: TRBV6-5
CDR3nt: TGCGCCAGCAGCCAAGCGACAGGGGGCCGGGGCTACACCTTC; CDR3aa: CASSQATGGRGYTF; abundance: -; j_gene: TRBJ1-2; d_gene: TRBD1; len: 14; v_gene: TRBV4-1
CDR3nt: TGCGCCAGCAGCTTGGCAGGGGTGGGAGAGACCCAGTACTTC; CDR3aa: CASSLAGVGETQYF; abundance: -; j_gene: TRBJ2-5; d_gene: -; len: 14; v_gene: TRBV5-1
CDR3nt: TGCGCCAGCAGTGAGTCGAACTATTACAATGAGCAGTTCTTC; CDR3aa: CASSESNYYNEQFF; abundance: once; j_gene: TRBJ2-1; d_gene: -; len: 14; v_gene: TRBV10-2
CDR3nt: TGTGCCAGCACTTGGAGGGCAGGGGGCACCTACGAGCAGTACTTC; CDR3aa: CASTWRAGGTYEQYF; abundance: -; j_gene: TRBJ2-7; d_gene: TRBD1; len: 15; v_gene: TRBV27
CDR3nt: TGTGCCAGCAGTGACCAGGGGGATAGTGGCTATGGCTACACCTTC; CDR3aa: CASSDQGDSGYGYTF; abundance: -; j_gene: TRBJ1-2; d_gene: TRBD1; len: 15; v_gene: TRBV2
CDR3nt: TGTGCCAGCAGCTTGGAGACAGGCCTTAACTATGGCTACACCTTC; CDR3aa: CASSLETGLNYGYTF; abundance: -; j_gene: TRBJ1-2; d_gene: -; len: 15; v_gene: TRBV5-5
CDR3nt: TGCGCCAGCAGCTTCAAGGGGGAAAAACTGTTTTTT; CDR3aa: CASSFKGEKLFF; abundance: -; j_gene: TRBJ1-4; d_gene: -; len: 12; v_gene: TRBV5-1
CDR3nt: TGTGCCATCAGTGCTAGCGGGAGTAACAATGAGCAGTTCTTC; CDR3aa: CAISASGSNNEQFF; abundance: -; j_gene: TRBJ2-1; d_gene: TRBD2; len: 14; v_gene: TRBV10-3
CDR3nt: TGTGCCAGTAGTATAGGGCAGGGGTCCTACGAGCAGTACTTC; CDR3aa: CASSIGQGSYEQYF; abundance: -; j_gene: TRBJ2-7; d_gene: -; len: 14; v_gene: TRBV19
CDR3nt: TGTGCCACCAGCAGAGACGAGACTAGCGGGTCCTACGAGCAGTACTTC; CDR3aa: CATSRDETSGSYEQYF; abundance: -; j_gene: TRBJ2-7; d_gene: TRBD2; len: 16; v_gene: TRBV15
CDR3nt: TGTGCCAGCAGTGTTATGGGCCCTTATGGCTACACCTTC; CDR3aa: CASSVMGPYGYTF; abundance: -; j_gene: TRBJ1-2; d_gene: -; len: 13; v_gene: TRBV2
CDR3nt: TGTGCCAGCAGCTCACCCGGGGTCGCAGCTTTCTTT; CDR3aa: CASSSPGVAAFF; abundance: -; j_gene: TRBJ1-1; d_gene: -; len: 12; v_gene: TRBV13